Following are 26 T cell receptor beta chains from one sample sequenced in a study of T cell responses to AZD1222 COVID-19 vaccine. Only in-frame clones appear in the TCRdb table, and some are missing; sequencing was by immunoSEQ multiplex PCR. The top ten clones hold 0.85% to 1.3% of a sample with about 120,000 clones, roughly 90% of them seen once. This material consisted of peripheral blood, taken on day 0 of AZD1222 vaccination. Receptor source: an adult in good health.

The chain recombines TRBV11-2 with TRBJ1-6; D call uncertain. Germline V gene data show CDR1 as SGHAT and CDR2 as FQNNGV. Trimming cost V 5 bases and J 8 bases, with 13 bases left between them. The length of the CDR3 is 14 residues. CDR3 region: CASSHRGSDSPLHF. CDR3 bases: TGTGCCAGCAGCCATCGTGGGTCGGATTCACCCCTCCACTTT. The full variable domain, in which reference TRBV11-2 and TRBJ1-6 provide the parts outside the CDR3, is EAGVAQSPRYKIIEKRQSVAFWCNPISGHATLYWYQQILGQGPKLLIQFQNNGVVDDSQLPKDRFSAERLKGVDSTLKIQPAKLEDSAVYLCASSHRGSDSPLHFGNGTRLTVT.

The V and J genes are TRBV19 and TRBJ1-6, with TRBD1 identical over 7 bases. V was clipped by 3 bases and J by 4 bases; unmatched bases: 3. The CDR3 sequence is 15 residues long. Germline loops: CDR1 LNHDA, CDR2 SQIVND (reference sequence). CDR3 in DNA: TGTGCCAGTAGTATGAGGGGACAGTATAATTCACCCCTCCACTTT. Translated, it gives CASSMRGQYNSPLHF.

J is TRBJ2-1 and V is TRBV28; D is unclear. The CDR3 is 13 residues long. Germline CDR1 MDHEN, CDR2 SYDVKM. Trimming removed 6 bases at V and 3 bases at J, with 9 bases between. CDR3 amino acids: CASSGSSYNEQFF. The CDR3 DNA follows: TGTGCCAGCAGCGGGTCGAGCTACAATGAGCAGTTCTTC. The full variable domain, with the rest looked up from reference TRBV28 and TRBJ2-1, is DVKVTQSSRYLVKRTGEKVFLECVQDMDHENMFWYRQDPGLGLRLIYFSYDVKMKEKGDIPEGYSVSREKKERFSLILESASTNQTSMYLCASSGSSYNEQFFGPGTRLTVL.

The chain combines TRBV5-1 with TRBJ1-5; D remains ambiguous. Trimming pared 4 bases from V and 5 bases from J, leaving 10 bases between. From germline, CDR1 is SGHRS and CDR2 YFSETQ. The length of the CDR3 is 13 residues. The CDR3 here is CASSIDSYQPQHF. The CDR3 DNA is TGCGCCAGCAGCATTGACTCTTATCAGCCCCAGCATTTT.

The genes are TRBV2 and TRBJ2-1; perhaps D is TRBD1 or TRBD2 (6 bases each). V lost 7 bases to trimming and J lost 7 bases, with 26 bases between them. In germline, CDR1 is SNHLY, CDR2 FYNNEI. The CDR3 extends over 17 amino acids. The CDR3 here is CASIGGRGWWAKNEQFF. Written as DNA, the CDR3 is TGTGCCAGCATCGGGGGCCGGGGGTGGTGGGCCAAGAATGAGCAGTTCTTC.

The chain joins TRBV6-5 to TRBJ1-2; 8 bases fit TRBD1. Germline values: CDR1 MNHEY, CDR2 SVGAGI. The CDR3 extends over 13 amino acids. J lost 8 bases, V lost 6 bases, and 8 bases had no gene match. This chain's CDR3 is CASRDRDGSGYTF. In DNA, the CDR3 is TGTGCCAGCAGGGACAGGGATGGGAGCGGCTACACCTTC.

This chain connects TRBV7-3 to TRBJ1-6; TRBD1 is a possible D gene (5 bases). The CDR3 loop spans 14 amino acids. V lost 5 bases, J lost 8 bases, and 13 bases lay in between. Germline CDR1 reads SGHTA; CDR2 reads FQGTGA. CDR3 residues: CASSLTRGDSPLHF. DNA for the CDR3: TGTGCCAGCAGCCTTACTCGAGGGGATTCACCCCTCCACTTT. The full variable domain, in which reference TRBV7-3 and TRBJ1-6 provide the parts outside the CDR3, is GAGVSQTPSNKVTEKGKYVELRCDPISGHTALYWYRQSLGQGPEFLIYFQGTGAADDSGLPNDRFFAVRPEGSVSTLKIQRTERGDSAVYLCASSLTRGDSPLHFGNGTRLTVT.

The chain's CDR3 is CASEIAGGAINEQFF. CDR3 bases: TGCGCCAGCGAGATAGCGGGAGGCGCCATCAATGAGCAGTTCTTC. This chain links TRBV10-2 with TRBJ2-1, with 10 nucleotides matching TRBD2. J lost 6 bases, V lost 8 bases, and 10 bases had no gene match. Germline assignment: CDR1 WSHSY and CDR2 SAAADI. The CDR3 sequence is 15 residues long.

The rearrangement joins TRBV5-1 to TRBJ2-7; D perhaps matches TRBD1 (6 bases). There are 12 residues in the CDR3. Between the trimmed V and J ends, which lost 2 bases and 6 bases, there was a span of 9 bases. Germline V CDR1 and CDR2: SGHRS, YFSETQ. CDR3 nucleotide sequence: TGCGCCAGCAGCTTATTCAGGGGCGAGCAGTACTTC. This translates into CASSLFRGEQYF. The full variable domain, completed using reference TRBV5-1 and TRBJ2-7, is KAGVTQTPRYLIKTRGQQVTLSCSPISGHRSVSWYQQTPGQGLQFLFEYFSETQRNKGNFPGRFSGRQFSNSRSEMNVSTLELGDSALYLCASSLFRGEQYFGPGTRLTVT.

V is TRBV13 and J is TRBJ2-7; 11 positions match TRBD1. The CDR3 consists of 18 residues. CDR1 and CDR2 (germline): PRHDT, FYEKMQ (reference sequence). After removal of 2 bases from V and 2 bases from J, the junction contained 11 bases not matched to a gene. CDR3 nucleotides: TGTGCCAGCAGCTTAATGGGACAGGGGGGGACTGGGGCCTACGAGCAGTACTTC. Residues: CASSLMGQGGTGAYEQYF.

This clone has a single count. J is TRBJ2-1 and V is TRBV9; 9 bases are a match to TRBD2. CDR1 is SGDLS and CDR2 is YYNGEE in the germline V gene. The length of the CDR3 is 14 residues. The junction had 4 bases not matched to a gene; V was cut back by 3 bases and J by 6 bases. The CDR3: CASSASGLANEQFF. The CDR3 DNA sequence: TGTGCCAGCAGCGCGTCGGGACTAGCCAATGAGCAGTTCTTC.

V and J are TRBV28 and TRBJ2-1; 9 bases match TRBD2. V lost 5 bases and J lost 10; bases outside the gene matches: 12. Per germline, CDR1 MDHEN and CDR2 SYDVKM. The CDR3 runs to 15 residues. The CDR3 DNA follows: TGTGCCAGCAGTCTCCCGACTAGCGGTCTTGGAGAGCAGTTCTTC. Translation gives CASSLPTSGLGEQFF.

This sequence joins TRBV4-1 and TRBJ1-2; a weak D match, TRBD1 (6 bases). The CDR3 sequence is 16 residues long. Deletions cut 0 bases from V and 3 bases from J, with 14 bases between. Germline V gives CDR1 MGHRA, CDR2 YSYEKL. The CDR3 sequence is CASSQDIAGVYYGYTF. The CDR3 DNA sequence: TGCGCCAGCAGCCAAGATATAGCAGGGGTCTACTATGGCTACACCTTC.

The rearrangement joins TRBV5-1 to TRBJ2-1; 8 bases align to TRBD1. The V and J ends lost 3 bases and 7 bases, in that order; junction bases with no gene match: 6. The CDR3 length is 14 residues. The germline gives CDR1 SGHRS, CDR2 YFSETQ. The CDR3 is CASSWNRQGNEQFF. In DNA, the CDR3 is TGCGCCAGCAGCTGGAACCGACAGGGGAATGAGCAGTTCTTC.

The V gene is TRBV6-6, the J gene TRBJ2-5; 8 bases align to TRBD1. Germline CDR1 reads MNHNY; CDR2 reads SVGAGI (reference sequence). V was pared by 8 bases and J by 2 bases, with 7 bases of the junction left unmatched. This CDR3 is 14 amino acids long. The CDR3 DNA is TGTGCCAGCCTCGTACAGGGGGGACAAGAGACCCAGTACTTC. Encoded protein: CASLVQGGQETQYF.

Comments on this clone: At one end, the junction sequence differs from germline, possibly due to a read error. The chain employs TRBV7-7 and TRBJ2-7; TRBD1 matches at 8 bases. The germline gives CDR1 SSHAT, CDR2 FNYEAQ (reference sequence). The CDR3 has 13 residues. CDR3 region: CASSLGQGAEQYF. CDR3 coding DNA: TGTGCTAGCAGCTTAGGGCAGGGGGCCGAGCAGTACTTC.

Remarks on this clone: Its ends do not fully match the called genes, so a read error is possible. This rearrangement joins TRBV19 to TRBJ2-1; unclear D gene. The CDR3 has 16 residues. Germline V gene sequence: CDR1 LNHDA, CDR2 SQIVND (reference sequence). CDR3 sequence reads: CASRRVAIASDNEQFF. The CDR3 coding sequence is TGTGCCAGTAGGCGAGTAGCAATAGCCTCCGACAATGAGCAGTTCTTC.

The V and J genes are TRBV2 and TRBJ1-1; D perhaps matches TRBD1 (6 bases). V was pared by 3 bases and J by 11 bases, with 16 bases between. The CDR3 sequence is 13 residues long. Germline V gene data show CDR1 as SNHLY and CDR2 as FYNNEI. The CDR3 sequence is CASSDDRRGSAFF. The CDR3, as DNA: TGTGCCAGCAGTGACGACAGGCGAGGGTCGGCTTTCTTT.

The CDR3 DNA reads TGTGCCAGCAGTTTACAAAATGGAAACACCATATATTTT. Encoded protein: CASSLQNGNTIYF. This chain links TRBV12-3 or TRBV12-4 with TRBJ1-3; D gene ambiguous. Trimming cost V 2 bases and J 3 bases, with 5 bases left between them. The CDR3 totals 13 residues.

The V call is TRBV11-2, the J call TRBJ2-1; 11 bases fit TRBD2. Germline lookup yields CDR1 SGHAT and CDR2 FQNNGV. V lost 0 bases, J lost 15 bases, and 7 bases stayed unmatched. The CDR3 loop spans 14 amino acids. The CDR3 nucleotides are TGTGCCAGCAGCTTAGATGGTAGCGGGAGGGCCGCGTTCTTC. Translated: CASSLDGSGRAAFF.

The genes are TRBV18 and TRBJ1-6, with 7 positions matching TRBD1. CDR3 length: 16 amino acids. J gave up 9 bases and V 4 bases, and 12 bases lay outside the gene matches. The germline gives CDR1 KGHSH, CDR2 LQKENI. The CDR3 loop reads CASSLQRQGGRSPLHF. CDR3 bases: TGTGCCAGCTCACTGCAGAGACAGGGCGGGCGTTCACCCCTCCACTTT.

For the CDR3, the DNA is TGTGCCAGCAGTTACGAGCGGGAGGCCAATGCTTGCGAGCAGTACTTC. It encodes CASSYEREANACEQYF. V usage is TRBV6-6 and J usage is TRBJ2-7; 9 nucleotides agree with TRBD2. Germline assignment: CDR1 MNHNY and CDR2 SVGAGI (reference sequence). Unmatched junction bases numbered 11, after V lost 2 bases and J lost 6 bases. CDR3 length: 16 residues.

The rearrangement uses TRBV24-1 and TRBJ2-1; no reliable D call. This CDR3 comprises 13 residues. Trimming took off 7 bases at V and 2 bases at J, with 8 bases between the two ends. Germline values: CDR1 KGHDR, CDR2 SFDVKD. CDR3 sequence reads: CATSRPAYNEQFF. DNA of the CDR3: TGTGCCACCAGCAGACCAGCCTACAATGAGCAGTTCTTC.

The V and J genes are TRBV18 and TRBJ1-3; D gene ambiguous. CDR1 is KGHSH and CDR2 is LQKENI in the germline V gene. The V end was cut by 3 bases, the J end by 0 bases, with 6 bases between. CDR3 length: 14 amino acids. The CDR3 loop reads CASSPEFSGNTIYF. The CDR3, as DNA: TGTGCCAGCTCACCGGAGTTCTCTGGAAACACCATATATTTT. Together with reference TRBV18 and TRBJ1-3, the CDR3 gives the full variable domain: NAGVMQNPRHLVRRRGQEARLRCSPMKGHSHVYWYRQLPEEGLKFMVYLQKENIIDESGMPKERFSAEFPKEGPSILRIQQVVRGDSAAYFCASSPEFSGNTIYFGEGSWLTVV.

The V call is TRBV18, the J call TRBJ2-7, with a tentative D call TRBD2 (7 bases). Deletions cut 2 bases from V and 3 bases from J, with 20 bases between. CDR1 and CDR2 from the germline V gene are KGHSH and LQKENI. The length of the CDR3 is 17 residues. CDR3 nucleotide sequence: TGTGCCAGCTCACCAACCCCCGGGGGGCGTCCGGGCTACGAGCAGTACTTC. Protein sequence: CASSPTPGGRPGYEQYF.

This chain connects TRBV28 to TRBJ1-1; no firm D call. CDR1 is MDHEN, CDR2 SYDVKM, per germline. Trimming pared 3 bases from V and 0 bases from J, leaving 5 bases between. The CDR3 loop spans 13 amino acids. CDR3 DNA: TGTGCCAGCAGTTTCGGATTGAACACTGAAGCTTTCTTT. Amino acid sequence: CASSFGLNTEAFF.